The T cell receptor (beta chain) under discussion was sequenced for a study of blood T cell repertoires in COVID-19. Across the whole study: Specimens from acute and convalescent COVID-19 originated in the United States, Italy and Spain. Nucleic acid was either cDNA or gDNA, and it came from T cells, B-cell-depleted T cells, or PBMCs.

The trim removed 3 bases at V and 6 bases at J, leaving 10 bases unmatched. This CDR3 is built from 17 residues. In germline, CDR1 is KGHSH, CDR2 LQKENI. The table lists this clone with a few counts. Source study methods: Reference gene primer amplification gave nucleated cell count estimates. Here immunoSEQ multiplex PCR was the method, and the copy in TCRdb shows in-frame clones only, minus some. V, J and clone size were drawn from that table, and D and trimming were deduced from the DNA. Among roughly 61,000 clones listed, more than 80% were seen once. The sequence came from an older man with acute or convalescent COVID-19. The chain links TRBV18 to TRBJ1-4; TRBD1 aligns across 10 bases. Sequenced input: peripheral blood. The chain's CDR3 is CASSPPGQGRYDEKLFF. CDR3 DNA: TGTGCCAGCTCACCGCCGGGACAGGGGAGGTATGATGAAAAACTGTTTTTT.